The 12 T cell receptor beta chains below were found in one sample sequenced in a study of blood T cell repertoires in COVID-19. Libraries were prepared by immunoSEQ multiplex PCR; TCRdb keeps only in-frame clonotypes and omits some of them. The profile shows approximately 260,000 clones, 84% of them singletons. The sample taken for sequencing was peripheral blood. The source is a human donor in a cohort sampled during active COVID-19.

This sequence joins TRBV21-1 and TRBJ1-5; the D call TRBD1 from the table was never checked on the DNA. TRBV21-1 is annotated as a pseudogene. The CDR3 is 17 residues long. CDR3 nucleotide sequence: TGTGCCAGCACCCGCACCTGGACAGTATATAGCAATCAGCCCCAGCATTTT. Amino acids: CASTRTWTVYSNQPQHF.

This clone has only one observation. The rearrangement joins TRBV18 to TRBJ2-2, with D perhaps TRBD1 (5 bases). The length of the CDR3 is 15 residues. V dropped 4 bases and J dropped 0 bases, with 9 bases sitting between them. CDR1 KGHSH and CDR2 LQKENI come from the germline V gene. CDR3 DNA: TGTGCCAGCTCACGTCCAGGGTCGAACACCGGGGAGCTGTTTTTT. Protein product: CASSRPGSNTGELFF.

The chain links TRBV7-8 to TRBJ1-1; 10 positions agree with TRBD1. Trimming removed 5 bases from V and 1 base from J; junction bases left unmatched: 10. From germline, CDR1 is SGHVS and CDR2 FQNEAQ. The CDR3 spans 17 residues. The CDR3 DNA reads as TGTGCCAGCAGCAAGCGGGACAGGGGCTTCCCGAACACTGAAGCTTTCTTT. Translating gives CASSKRDRGFPNTEAFF.

This clone was seen only once. V usage is TRBV29-1 and J usage is TRBJ1-5; D might be TRBD1 (5 bases). Germline V gene sequence: CDR1 SQVTM, CDR2 ANQGSEA. The CDR3 length is 13 residues. With 4 bases removed from V and 1 base from J, the gap between germline ends came to 8 bases. In DNA, the CDR3 is TGCAGCGTTGCAGGGCAGAGCAATCAGCCCCAGCATTTT. Its protein product is CSVAGQSNQPQHF.

This clone is a singleton in its sample. The V and J genes are TRBV5-5 and TRBJ1-2; 7 bases fit TRBD1. Germline V gene sequence: CDR1 SGHKS, CDR2 YYEKEE (reference sequence). Trimming removed 4 bases from V and 4 bases from J; junction bases left unmatched: 7. This CDR3 is built from 14 residues. The CDR3 bases are TGTGCCAGCAGCAAACCGGGACAGACCTATGGCTACACCTTC. Translation: CASSKPGQTYGYTF.

The chain joins TRBV20-1 to TRBJ2-1, with 10 bases lining up with TRBD2. The germline V gene encodes CDR1 DFQATT and CDR2 SNEGSKA (reference sequence). V was clipped by 3 bases and J by 6 bases; unmatched bases: 8. The CDR3 has 15 amino acids. CDR3 in DNA: TGCAGTGCTAGTAGGACTAGCGGAGTTATCAATGAGCAGTTCTTC. It codes for CSASRTSGVINEQFF.

V usage is TRBV2 and J usage is TRBJ2-3; 10 bases match TRBD2. This CDR3 spans 17 amino acids. Unmatched junction bases numbered 10, after V lost 7 bases and J lost 0 bases. Looked up from germline, CDR1 is SNHLY and CDR2 is FYNNEI. The CDR3 sequence is CASKRWTSGASTDTQYF. The CDR3 bases are TGTGCCAGCAAACGCTGGACTAGCGGAGCTAGCACAGATACGCAGTATTTT.

This clone was counted a single time. The rearrangement joins TRBV4-1 to TRBJ2-1; D ambiguous. The germline CDR1 and CDR2 sequences are MGHRA and YSYEKL. The V and J ends lost 1 base and 0 bases respectively, with 10 bases between them. The CDR3 has 16 residues. CDR3: CASSQVDIISYNEQFF. In DNA, the CDR3 is TGCGCCAGCAGCCAAGTAGACATTATCTCCTACAATGAGCAGTTCTTC.

This clone has a single count. V and J are TRBV18 and TRBJ1-1; TRBD1 aligns across 8 bases. The germline V gene encodes CDR1 KGHSH and CDR2 LQKENI. This CDR3 has 16 residues. V lost 3 bases and J lost 3; bases outside the gene matches: 9. CDR3 sequence reads: CASSPIQGARDTEAFF. CDR3 nucleotides: TGTGCCAGCTCACCGATCCAGGGGGCTAGGGACACTGAAGCTTTCTTT.

The chain uses TRBV5-6 and TRBJ1-2; D is unclear. This CDR3 region has 12 residues. Germline CDR1 reads SGHDT; CDR2 reads YYEEEE. Trimming shortened V by 4 bases and J by 4 bases, and 8 bases separated the two germline ends. The CDR3 nucleotides are TGTGCCAGCAGCCTTTCCGGCTATGGCTACACCTTC. Translated, it gives CASSLSGYGYTF.

CDR3: CASSDILAGSYNEQFF. CDR3 nucleotides: TGTGCCAGCAGTGACATCCTAGCGGGGTCCTACAATGAGCAGTTCTTC. The chain uses TRBV25-1 and TRBJ2-1, with 9 bases that match TRBD2. The CDR3 is made up of 16 amino acids. V trimming: 3 bases; J trimming: 1 base; junction bases outside the gene matches: 4. Germline V lookup: CDR1 MGHDK, CDR2 SYGVNS.

The gene calls are TRBV4-3 and TRBJ2-3; 9 nucleotides match TRBD2. The length of the CDR3 is 15 residues. V was clipped by 0 bases and J by 6 bases; unmatched bases: 4. Germline CDR1 reads LGHNA; CDR2 reads YSLEER. CDR3 protein: CASSQDERGDDTQYF. The CDR3 region has the DNA TGCGCCAGCAGCCAAGATGAGCGGGGGGACGATACGCAGTATTTT.